This T cell receptor beta chain was identified in a study of long-term antiretroviral therapy in people with HIV. For this clone: The antigen remains unidentified.

Study-level results: Pre-ART expanded clones dominated the repertoire at every time point. Blood collection from about 2003 to 2018 possibly occurred under older ART regimens. With ART, diversity went up but was still lower than in transplant donor controls.

Prior to DNA extraction, the samples held about 0.9-11 million cryopreserved PBMC. Trimming removed 1 base from V and 2 bases from J, with 10 bases in between. The CDR3 length is 15 residues. CDR1 is LNHNV and CDR2 is YYDKDF in the germline V gene (reference sequence). This was the immunoSEQ v3.0 assay at survey level. Only in-frame clones appear in the TCRdb table, and some are missing; sequencing was by immunoSEQ multiplex PCR. The data hold about 27,000 clones, with approximately 78% observed a single time. This rearrangement joins TRBV15 to TRBJ2-3; perhaps TRBD1 as D (6 bases). The starting material was unsorted PBMCs, obtained 2.9 years after starting antiretroviral therapy. The sequence came from a man aged 50 to 59 with HIV. The CDR3 region has the DNA TGTGCCACCAGCAGAGGGTACAGGGACACAGATACGCAGTATTTT. Encoded protein: CATSRGYRDTDTQYF.